Following are 28 T cell receptor beta chains from one sample sequenced in a study of cytomegalovirus exposure and HLA in healthy donors (dated by TCRdb to 2016 to 2017). Libraries came from the immunoSEQ multiplex PCR assay. Not all clones reach the TCRdb copy of this immuneACCESS table, which keeps in-frame sequences only. Checked studies attribute under half of the gap to unresolved V genes and leave the rest unexplained. Present in this sample are more than 110,000 clones, roughly 88% of which were seen just once. 6.5% to 8.5% of the sample is held by the ten biggest clonotypes. Sequenced: PBMCs. The receptors derive from a woman aged 18 to 35 in good health and CMV-seropositive.

The V and J genes are TRBV5-1 and TRBJ1-1; 8 bases are shared with TRBD1. V shed 4 bases, J shed 4 bases, and the junction held 6 bases outside the gene matches. Germline V gene data show CDR1 as SGHRS and CDR2 as YFSETQ. The CDR3 sequence is 14 residues long. The CDR3 sequence is CASSITGGGTEAFF. DNA for the CDR3: TGCGCCAGCAGCATTACAGGGGGTGGCACTGAAGCTTTCTTT.

The gene calls are TRBV18 and TRBJ1-5; D gene uncertain. The CDR3 is 12 amino acids. CDR1 is KGHSH and CDR2 is LQKENI in the germline V gene. Deletions cut 5 bases from V and 4 bases from J, with 6 bases between. CDR3 loop: CASSYNNQPQHF. CDR3 DNA sequence: TGTGCCAGCTCATACAATAATCAGCCCCAGCATTTT. The variable domain in full, with the rest retrieved from reference TRBV18 and TRBJ1-5, is NAGVMQNPRHLVRRRGQEARLRCSPMKGHSHVYWYRQLPEEGLKFMVYLQKENIIDESGMPKERFSAEFPKEGPSILRIQQVVRGDSAAYFCASSYNNQPQHFGDGTRLSIL.

V is TRBV4-1 and J is TRBJ2-1; TRBD1 matches at 9 bases. CDR1 and CDR2 (germline): MGHRA, YSYEKL. The CDR3 is made up of 15 amino acids. V dropped 6 bases and J dropped 4; count of bases not matched to a gene: 7. For the CDR3, the DNA is TGCGCCAGCAGAGGAGCCGGGACAGGGTACAATGAGCAGTTCTTC. Translated: CASRGAGTGYNEQFF.

The rearrangement links TRBV10-3 to TRBJ2-7, with D tentatively TRBD2 (5 bases). The CDR3 runs to 13 residues. Germline loops: CDR1 ENHRY, CDR2 SYGVKD. V lost 1 base and J 8 bases, leaving 12 bases between the germline ends. The CDR3: CAISELGEGQQYF. CDR3 DNA sequence: TGTGCCATCAGTGAGTTGGGAGAGGGTCAGCAGTACTTC.

The chain combines TRBV7-9 with TRBJ2-1; 10 bases line up with TRBD2. The CDR3 loop spans 13 amino acids. With 10 bases clipped from V and 5 bases from J, the junction kept 5 bases outside the gene matches. CDR1 is SEHNR and CDR2 is FQNEAQ in the germline V gene (reference sequence). CDR3: CATSGSAHNEQFF. The DNA for the CDR3 is TGTGCCACTAGCGGGAGTGCCCACAATGAGCAGTTCTTC.

The chain links TRBV11-2 to TRBJ1-1; D is undetermined. Trimming stripped 5 bases from V and 9 bases from J, with 13 bases between. Germline-derived CDR1 and CDR2 are SGHAT and FQNNGV. The length of the CDR3 is 12 residues. The CDR3 bases are TGTGCCAGCAGCGCCCTACAGAGCCAAGCTTTCTTT. Translated: CASSALQSQAFF.

The chain uses TRBV28 and TRBJ1-1; 8 bases match TRBD1. Germline trimming cut 7 bases from V and 3 bases from J; bases unmatched to any gene: 16. The CDR3 is 17 amino acids. Germline lookup yields CDR1 MDHEN and CDR2 SYDVKM. Written as DNA, the CDR3 is TGTGCCAGCAAACCCCTTAATTGGACAGGGCTGGACACTGAAGCTTTCTTT. Amino acid sequence: CASKPLNWTGLDTEAFF.

CDR3 nucleotides: TGTGCCAGCAGCGTTAATACATTGAACACTGAAGCTTTCTTT. The encoded protein is CASSVNTLNTEAFF. This sequence joins TRBV9 and TRBJ1-1; D is unresolved. V was pared by 2 bases and J by 0 bases, with 8 bases between. The length of the CDR3 is 14 residues. CDR1 and CDR2 (germline): SGDLS, YYNGEE.

The CDR3 DNA sequence: TGTGCCAGCGGGGGTAGCGGGGGCCGCACAGATACGCAGTATTTT. Protein: CASGGSGGRTDTQYF. The chain links TRBV19 to TRBJ2-3, with TRBD2 matching over 9 bases. Germline CDR1 is LNHDA and CDR2 is SQIVND (reference sequence). The CDR3 length is 15 residues. Losses at the gene ends were 9 bases for V and 1 base for J; bases not matched to a gene: 8. The whole variable domain, remainder taken from reference TRBV19 and TRBJ2-3, is DGGITQSPKYLFRKEGQNVTLSCEQNLNHDAMYWYRQDPGQGLRLIYYSQIVNDFQKGDIAEGYSVSREKKESFPLTVTSAQKNPTAFYLCASGGSGGRTDTQYFGPGTRLTVL.

CDR3 amino acids: CATSRDPRTGTYEQYF. CDR3 in DNA: TGTGCCACCAGCAGAGATCCTAGGACAGGAACCTACGAGCAGTACTTC. V gene TRBV15 combines with J gene TRBJ2-7; TRBD1 aligns across 7 bases. The V gene's germline CDR1 is LNHNV and CDR2 YYDKDF (reference sequence). This CDR3 has 16 residues. J gave up 2 bases and V 0 bases, and 7 bases lay outside the gene matches.

This chain uses TRBV2 with TRBJ1-2; D remains ambiguous. From germline, CDR1 is SNHLY and CDR2 FYNNEI. The length of the CDR3 is 12 residues. V was shortened by 4 bases and J by 4 bases, with 7 bases between the two germline ends. The CDR3 DNA is TGTGCCAGCAGTGCACTTGGCTATGGCTACACCTTC. Translated, it gives CASSALGYGYTF.

This clone was found a few times. The V gene is TRBV7-6, the J gene TRBJ1-3, with 8 bases lining up with TRBD1. With V trimmed by 4 bases and J by 4 bases, 3 bases remained unmatched. Per germline, CDR1 SGHVS and CDR2 FNYEAQ. The CDR3 spans 14 residues. CDR3 amino acids: CASSSTGVGNTIYF. The CDR3 region has the DNA TGTGCCAGCAGCTCGACAGGGGTAGGAAACACCATATATTTT.

V is TRBV18 and J is TRBJ1-2; no firm D call. Looked up from germline, CDR1 is KGHSH and CDR2 is LQKENI. This CDR3 spans 15 amino acids. V lost 1 base and J lost 2, with 11 bases in between. This CDR3 reads CASSPLDAVNYGYTF. CDR3 in DNA: TGTGCCAGCTCACCACTCGATGCGGTAAACTATGGCTACACCTTC.

The chain is built from TRBV2 and TRBJ2-1, with D maybe TRBD2 (6 bases). The CDR3 has 12 residues. Germline lookup yields CDR1 SNHLY and CDR2 FYNNEI. V lost 6 bases and J 9 bases, leaving 12 bases between the germline ends. CDR3: CASRSWGGEQFF. The CDR3 DNA is TGTGCCAGCAGGTCTTGGGGAGGTGAGCAGTTCTTC.

J is TRBJ2-1 and V is TRBV10-3, with 10 bases identical to TRBD2. This CDR3 region has 18 residues. After removal of 4 bases from V and 4 bases from J, the junction contained 13 bases not matched to a gene. The germline V gene has CDR1 ENHRY and CDR2 SYGVKD. In nucleotides, the CDR3 is TGTGCCATCAGTGGGTCTAGCGGGGGCCCTCTAACTTACAATGAGCAGTTCTTC. Its protein product is CAISGSSGGPLTYNEQFF.

This clone was picked up one time. The chain recombines TRBV18 with TRBJ2-1; 11 bases are a match to TRBD2. The CDR3 contains 17 residues. Unmatched junction bases numbered 11, after V lost 6 bases and J lost 4 bases. Germline assignment: CDR1 KGHSH and CDR2 LQKENI. The chain's CDR3 is CASSPGTGTSGYNEQFF. DNA for the CDR3: TGTGCCAGCTCTCCGGGCACCGGGACTAGCGGTTACAATGAGCAGTTCTTC.

The chain is built from TRBV5-4 and TRBJ2-2, with TRBD1 matching 9 bases. Germline values: CDR1 SGHNT, CDR2 YYREEE (reference sequence). Trimming removed 4 bases from V and 2 bases from J; junction bases left unmatched: 9. CDR3 length equals 17 residues. CDR3 in DNA: TGTGCCAGCAGCACGGGGACAGGGCTTTTAAACACCGGGGAGCTGTTTTTT. The encoded protein is CASSTGTGLLNTGELFF.

The chain is built from TRBV5-1 and TRBJ2-1; tentative D call: TRBD2 (5 bases). In germline, CDR1 is SGHRS, CDR2 YFSETQ. Trimming shortened V by 7 bases and J by 3 bases, and 14 bases separated the two germline ends. The CDR3 has 14 residues. The CDR3 nucleotides read TGCGCCAGCGCAGATTTAGCGTTCTACAATGAGCAGTTCTTC. This gives the protein CASADLAFYNEQFF.

The J gene is TRBJ1-3, the V gene TRBV6-5, with D unclear. This CDR3 contains 14 residues. Trimming took off 8 bases at V and 2 bases at J, with 13 bases between the two ends. Germline CDR1 reads MNHEY; CDR2 reads SVGAGI. CDR3 bases: TGTGCCAGCCGGGTTAGTCGCGCTGGAAACACCATATATTTT. Protein product: CASRVSRAGNTIYF.

The chain recombines TRBV4-3 with TRBJ2-4; 7 nucleotides align to TRBD1. Germline V gives CDR1 LGHNA, CDR2 YSLEER. The CDR3 is 18 residues long. The V gene end was trimmed by 5 bases and the J gene end by 3 bases; junction bases not matched to a gene: 16. Here the CDR3 DNA reads TGCGCCAGCAGCAAGCGGACAGGTTACACTGATGGCAAAAACATTCAGTACTTC. Translation: CASSKRTGYTDGKNIQYF.

The chain carries TRBV7-2 and TRBJ1-1; no clear D gene. This CDR3 spans 15 amino acids. Trimming pared 2 bases from V and 0 bases from J, leaving 10 bases between. Per the germline V gene, CDR1 is SGHTA and CDR2 is FQGNSA. The CDR3 nucleotides are TGTGCCAGCAGCTTAAATACAGCCTTGAACACTGAAGCTTTCTTT. It specifies CASSLNTALNTEAFF.

This chain links TRBV28 with TRBJ1-5; D perhaps matches TRBD1 (5 bases). Germline CDR1 and CDR2: MDHEN and SYDVKM. The CDR3 has 13 amino acids. V was clipped by 3 bases and J by 7 bases, with 10 bases between them. The CDR3 here is CASSLGPRQPQHF. CDR3 sequence (DNA): TGTGCCAGCAGTTTGGGGCCAAGACAGCCCCAGCATTTT.

CDR3 region: CASSFPGQGLSTDTQYF. CDR3 coding DNA: TGTGCCAGCAGCTTTCCAGGACAGGGCCTTAGCACAGATACGCAGTATTTT. This chain links TRBV7-9 with TRBJ2-3; 8 bases align to TRBD1. Trimming at V came to 3 bases and at J to 0 bases, leaving 8 bases not matched to a gene. CDR1 is SEHNR and CDR2 is FQNEAQ in the germline V gene (reference sequence). The CDR3 covers 17 residues.

The chain links TRBV11-2 to TRBJ1-5, with a tentative D call TRBD1 (6 bases). This CDR3 contains 15 residues. Germline V gives CDR1 SGHAT, CDR2 FQNNGV. The V and J ends lost 1 base and 4 bases respectively, with 11 bases between them. The CDR3: CASSLGGTRNQPQHF. DNA of the CDR3: TGTGCCAGCAGCTTAGGGGGGACACGGAATCAGCCCCAGCATTTT.

The V gene is TRBV7-9, the J gene TRBJ2-5, with 9 nucleotides matching TRBD2. V lost 5 bases and J lost 5; bases outside the gene matches: 6. The CDR3 sequence is 14 residues long. CDR1 is SEHNR, CDR2 FQNEAQ, per germline (reference sequence). The CDR3 region has the DNA TGTGCCAGCAGCCTTGGCGGGAGGGCGGAGACCCAGTACTTC. Translating gives CASSLGGRAETQYF.

This rearrangement joins TRBV5-4 to TRBJ2-1; 13 bases are a match to TRBD2. V gave up 0 bases and J gave up 7 bases; unmatched junction bases: 10. The CDR3 contains 18 residues. CDR1 and CDR2 (germline): SGHNT, YYREEE (reference sequence). The CDR3: CASSLGTSGGRRPNEQFF. The CDR3 DNA reads as TGTGCCAGCAGCTTGGGGACTAGCGGGGGCCGGCGCCCAAATGAGCAGTTCTTC.

The chain employs TRBV6-1 and TRBJ1-1; D possibly corresponds to TRBD1 (5 bases). The V gene lost 3 bases and the J gene lost 10 bases, with 9 bases spanning the gap. Germline CDR1 MNHNS, CDR2 SASEGT. The CDR3 loop spans 11 amino acids. The chain's CDR3 is CASSEGGGAFF. CDR3 coding DNA: TGTGCCAGCAGTGAGGGGGGGGGAGCTTTCTTT.

The chain carries TRBV4-3 and TRBJ1-1, with 10 bases matching TRBD1. Germline V gene sequence: CDR1 LGHNA, CDR2 YSLEER. J gave up 0 bases and V 2 bases, and 12 bases lay outside the gene matches. This CDR3 is 19 amino acids long. The CDR3 here is CASSQSDGQGDIMNTEAFF. CDR3 DNA: TGCGCCAGCAGCCAATCGGATGGACAGGGGGATATCATGAACACTGAAGCTTTCTTT.